This T cell receptor beta chain appears in the sequencing data of a study of control samples from healthy donors and cancer patients (dated by TCRdb to the early 2020s). The CDR3 holds 14 amino acids from the cysteine to the phenylalanine. The only DNA kept is the CDR3, 42 bases in frame from the first base. V is shortened by 1 base, J by 8 bases, and the region joining them spans 12 bases. CDR1 and CDR2 are drawn from the germline V gene: SGHRS, YFSETQ. On this clone: What this receptor recognizes is not known. No much larger clonotype is one base removed from it; base qualities were not supplied.

The library was obtained by the immunoSEQ multiplex PCR assay. TCRdb provides this immuneACCESS table in a form limited to in-frame rearrangements. Some clones are lacking; in checked studies, under half of them reflect an unresolved V gene, and why the rest are absent is not known. The sample table records around 120,000 clones; over 75% of these occur just once. The ten largest clones take up around 1.1% of the sample. The sample taken for sequencing was PBMCs. This TCR came from a woman aged 50 to 65 with colorectal cancer. Rearrangement joined TRBV5-1 to TRBJ1-4; the D segment cannot be called with confidence. The CDR3: CASSLSQTGEKLFF. In nucleotides, the sequence is TGCGCCAGCAGCTTGTCTCAAACTGGGGAAAAACTGTTTTTT.